Here is one T cell receptor (beta chain) with its context. The antigen is not known. CDR3 size: 13 residues. Germline CDR1 is MNHEY and CDR2 is SVGAGI. Trimming removed 6 bases at V and 4 bases at J, with 10 bases between. The assay was immunoSEQ multiplex PCR, and TCRdb's table has in-frame clones only and misses some. The table includes approximately 180,000 clones, approximately 92% detected once. This sample was taken from a study of T cell responses to AZD1222 COVID-19 vaccine. Overall study findings and caveats: Researchers took repertoire samples only after the peak T cell response had come. Of the AZD1222 recipients, only 5 to 7 were seropositive at baseline. Two doses of AZD1222 preceded a rise in Spike-specific TCR breadth and depth. It should be noted that donors were predominantly white British and more often female, and clonal diversity was possibly underestimated.

This rearrangement joins TRBV6-5 to TRBJ1-5; the D is unclear. The sample here was peripheral blood, taken on day 0 of AZD1222 vaccination. The source of this sequence is an adult in good health. CDR3 in amino acids: CASRRQPNQPQHF. In DNA, the CDR3 is TGTGCCAGCAGGAGACAACCGAATCAGCCCCAGCATTTT.